These 27 T cell receptor beta chains share one sample of origin, sequenced in a study of vaccination and CD4 T cells after COVID-19. The sample's treatment: 10-day PBMC culture with coronavirus spike peptide pools or control peptides (ViraFEST assay). The unexposed donor's CD4+ T cells were collected before the COVID-19 pandemic (2011-2018). No cognate antigen is known for these TCRs. With the Oncomine TCR Beta short-read assay, DNA from cultured CD4+ T cells was sequenced. It was from cultured CD4+ T cells that genomic DNA was extracted. From the PCR reads, TCRdb called clonotypes with MiXCR, one entry per CDR3 protein. Counted here are 9,500 or so distinct CDR3 sequences, about a third occurring once; the ten biggest clones make up roughly 7.7%. The sequenced material came from CD4+ T cells from blood, cultured in vitro. The receptors shown here come from a human donor in good health.

In this sample, this clonotype turned up a few times. The genes are TRBV7-3 and TRBJ2-5; 13 bases line up with TRBD2. Trimming at V came to 5 bases and at J to 4 bases, leaving 4 bases not matched to a gene. Germline assignment: CDR1 SGHTA and CDR2 FQGTGA. This CDR3 has 15 amino acids. As DNA, the CDR3 is TGTGCCAGCAGCCCTACTAGCGGGAGGGCAGAGACCCAGTACTTC. Amino acids: CASSPTSGRAETQYF. The full variable domain, with the rest looked up from reference TRBV7-3 and TRBJ2-5, is GAGVSQTPSNKVTEKGKYVELRCDPISGHTALYWYRQSLGQGPEFLIYFQGTGAADDSGLPNDRFFAVRPEGSVSTLKIQRTERGDSAVYLCASSPTSGRAETQYFGPGTRLLVL.

This rearrangement joins TRBV5-4 to TRBJ2-7; 8 nucleotides align to TRBD1. The trim removed 4 bases at V and 9 bases at J, leaving 15 bases unmatched. Germline V gene sequence: CDR1 SGHNT, CDR2 YYREEE (reference sequence). The CDR3 is 15 amino acids. The CDR3 protein is CASSQTAEAGTGQYF. The CDR3 DNA reads TGTGCCAGCAGCCAAACGGCGGAGGCCGGGACAGGGCAGTACTTC.

This clonotype has a handful of counts. The rearrangement uses TRBV7-9 and TRBJ2-1; weak D call: TRBD1 (6 bases). Trimming took 5 bases from V and 3 from J, leaving 11 bases between them. The CDR3 sequence is 14 residues long. Germline loops: CDR1 SEHNR, CDR2 FQNEAQ (reference sequence). The CDR3 reads CASSPRTVYNEQFF. CDR3 coding DNA: TGTGCCAGCAGCCCCAGGACAGTCTACAATGAGCAGTTCTTC.

The chain uses TRBV20-1 and TRBJ2-1; 7 bases are shared with TRBD2. The CDR3 is 15 residues long. The trim removed 3 bases at V and 4 bases at J, leaving 9 bases unmatched. Looked up from germline, CDR1 is DFQATT and CDR2 is SNEGSKA (reference sequence). CDR3 coding DNA: TGCAGTGCTAGTTCCTGGACTAGGGTTTACAATGAGCAGTTCTTC. This gives the protein CSASSWTRVYNEQFF.

The V gene is TRBV7-6, the J gene TRBJ2-2, with 8 bases aligning to TRBD2. Germline assignment: CDR1 SGHVS and CDR2 FNYEAQ. CDR3 length equals 14 residues. CDR3 sequence (DNA): TGTGCTGTTGGGGGACTAGGGGTTGCCGGGGAGCTGTTTTTT. Its translation is CAVGGLGVAGELFF.

This clonotype rates as medium-sized (0.01 to 0.1%). V gene TRBV6-1 combines with J gene TRBJ1-1; possibly TRBD1 for D (5 bases). V shed 8 bases and J shed 10 bases, with 14 bases lying between them. In germline, CDR1 is MNHNS, CDR2 SASEGT. The CDR3 sequence is 11 residues long. The CDR3 spells CASDRGGPAFF. The CDR3 nucleotides are TGTGCCAGCGATCGGGGGGGTCCAGCTTTCTTT.

The gene calls are TRBV6-1 and TRBJ1-2, with a tentative D call TRBD1 (5 bases). V shed 0 bases and J shed 4 bases, with 9 bases lying between them. The germline V gene encodes CDR1 MNHNS and CDR2 SASEGT. This CDR3 has 14 residues. The DNA for the CDR3 is TGTGCCAGCAGTGAAGCGGGGCAGGCCTATGGCTACACCTTC. This encodes CASSEAGQAYGYTF.

This clonotype has only a few counts. J is TRBJ2-7 and V is TRBV7-8, with D tentatively TRBD1 (5 bases). CDR1 and CDR2 (germline): SGHVS, FQNEAQ. The length of the CDR3 is 14 residues. V was pared by 5 bases and J by 2 bases, with 13 bases between. This CDR3 reads CASSKQTVTYEQYF. The CDR3, as DNA: TGTGCCAGCAGCAAACAGACAGTAACCTACGAGCAGTACTTC.

This sequence joins TRBV18 and TRBJ2-7; TRBD2 is a possible D gene (7 bases). V was clipped by 4 bases and J by 6 bases, with 13 bases between them. CDR1 and CDR2 (germline): KGHSH, LQKENI. The CDR3 has 13 residues. The CDR3 DNA sequence: TGTGCCAGCTCACTCGATGCGGGGGCCGAGCAGTACTTC. Translating it yields CASSLDAGAEQYF.

This clonotype was seen just once. This chain joins TRBV12-3 or TRBV12-4 and TRBJ1-1; no definite D call. The CDR3 loop spans 15 amino acids. V was trimmed by 1 base and J by 4 bases, leaving 13 bases between them. Here the CDR3 reads CASSLGAALSTEAFF. For the CDR3, the DNA is TGTGCCAGCAGTTTAGGGGCGGCCCTGAGCACTGAAGCTTTCTTT.

This chain joins TRBV20-1 and TRBJ2-7, with TRBD2 identical over 7 bases. J was trimmed by 2 bases and V by 1 base; bases with no gene match: 5. The germline V gene has CDR1 DFQATT and CDR2 SNEGSKA (reference sequence). The CDR3 extends over 14 amino acids. CDR3 DNA sequence: TGCAGTGCTAGAGTAAGGCGGGGGACCTACGAGCAGTACTTC. Protein product: CSARVRRGTYEQYF.

Concerning this clonotype: This may be a read error: a much more frequent sequence differs by one nucleotide. The gene calls are TRBV19 and TRBJ2-3, with D uncertain. The CDR3 sequence is 13 residues long. Trimming cost V 1 base and J 4 bases, with 6 bases left between them. CDR1 and CDR2 (germline): LNHDA, SQIVND (reference sequence). The CDR3 loop reads CASSIVGSDTQYF. The CDR3 coding sequence is TGTGCCAGTAGTATAGTGGGTTCAGATACGCAGTATTTT.

This clonotype has just a few counts. The chain joins TRBV20-1 to TRBJ2-3, with 11 bases that match TRBD2. This CDR3 is built from 15 residues. V shed 4 bases, J shed 0 bases, and the junction held 3 bases outside the gene matches. Germline V gene lookup returns CDR1 DFQATT and CDR2 SNEGSKA (reference sequence). CDR3 DNA sequence: TGCAGTGCTACCGGGACTAGCGGTAGCACAGATACGCAGTATTTT. This sequence encodes CSATGTSGSTDTQYF.

This rearrangement joins TRBV7-8 to TRBJ1-1; D is possibly TRBD1 (5 bases). Between the trimmed V and J ends, which lost 5 bases and 0 bases, there was a span of 7 bases. The CDR3 extends over 13 amino acids. Germline V gene sequence: CDR1 SGHVS, CDR2 FQNEAQ. DNA of the CDR3: TGTGCCAGCAGCCGGACACTGAACACTGAAGCTTTCTTT. This sequence encodes CASSRTLNTEAFF.

The chain carries TRBV4-2 and TRBJ1-1, with TRBD1 matching over 10 bases. In germline, CDR1 is LGHNA, CDR2 YNFKEQ. Germline trimming cut 0 bases from V and 0 bases from J; bases unmatched to any gene: 4. The CDR3 totals 17 residues. The CDR3 region is CASSQDKGTGVNTEAFF. For the CDR3, the DNA is TGTGCCAGCAGCCAAGATAAGGGGACAGGGGTGAACACTGAAGCTTTCTTT.

This clonotype was picked up a small number of times. The V call is TRBV2, the J call TRBJ2-5; possibly TRBD1 for D (6 bases). Germline V gives CDR1 SNHLY, CDR2 FYNNEI. V lost 8 bases to trimming and J lost 4 bases, with 11 bases between them. This CDR3 spans 12 amino acids. The CDR3 DNA sequence: TGTGCCAGCGACAGGTCCCCAGAGACCCAGTACTTC. Protein sequence: CASDRSPETQYF.

This clonotype was detected a few times. The chain links TRBV7-9 to TRBJ2-5; 12 bases align to TRBD2. Per germline, CDR1 SEHNR and CDR2 FQNEAQ (reference sequence). Germline trimming cut 4 bases from V and 5 bases from J; bases unmatched to any gene: 5. This CDR3 contains 15 residues. CDR3 region: CASSSGLAGGETQYF. CDR3 DNA: TGTGCCAGCAGCTCGGGACTAGCGGGCGGGGAGACCCAGTACTTC.

The chain links TRBV6-4 to TRBJ1-1; unclear D gene. Germline V CDR1 and CDR2: MRHNA, SNTAGT. The CDR3 is made up of 14 amino acids. Trimming cost V 3 bases and J 1 base, with 9 bases left between them. The CDR3 DNA reads as TGTGCCAGCAGTGAAGTCGCCTCGAACACTGAAGCTTTCTTT. Protein: CASSEVASNTEAFF.

The chain joins TRBV28 to TRBJ1-5, with D tentatively TRBD1 (6 bases). This CDR3 spans 15 amino acids. The V gene's germline CDR1 is MDHEN and CDR2 SYDVKM. V was cut by 6 bases and J by 0 bases, with 12 bases left in between. CDR3 in DNA: TGTGCCAGCAGACGACAGGCCAATAGCAATCAGCCCCAGCATTTT. It encodes CASRRQANSNQPQHF.

This sequence joins TRBV29-1 and TRBJ2-5; possibly TRBD1 for D (6 bases). The CDR3 consists of 14 residues. CDR1 is SQVTM and CDR2 is ANQGSEA in the germline V gene. V gave up 6 bases and J gave up 4 bases, with 18 bases separating them. The CDR3 nucleotides are TGCAGCGTCGATCCCCAGGGGCGGAGAGAGACCCAGTACTTC. Amino acids: CSVDPQGRRETQYF.

The chain has TRBV7-3 and TRBJ2-1, with D unclear. The CDR3 length is 14 residues. CDR1 and CDR2 (germline): SGHTA, FQGTGA. V dropped 0 bases and J dropped 5 bases, with 8 bases sitting between them. This CDR3 is CASSLTYGNNEQFF. The CDR3 DNA reads as TGTGCCAGCAGCTTAACGTACGGCAACAATGAGCAGTTCTTC. The variable domain in full, completed from reference TRBV7-3 and TRBJ2-1, reads GAGVSQTPSNKVTEKGKYVELRCDPISGHTALYWYRQSLGQGPEFLIYFQGTGAADDSGLPNDRFFAVRPEGSVSTLKIQRTERGDSAVYLCASSLTYGNNEQFFGPGTRLTVL.

The chain uses TRBV25-1 and TRBJ1-6; 8 nucleotides align to TRBD1. V trimming: 4 bases; J trimming: 11 bases; junction bases outside the gene matches: 7. The germline CDR1 and CDR2 sequences are MGHDK and SYGVNS. The length of the CDR3 is 14 residues. CDR3 loop: CASSAFRTGPPLHF. The CDR3 DNA follows: TGTGCCAGCAGTGCATTTAGGACAGGGCCACCCCTCCACTTT.

The chain employs TRBV7-2 and TRBJ1-1, with 7 bases fitting TRBD1. The V segment lost 5 bases and the J segment 0 bases; nucleotides outside the gene matches: 6. Germline loops: CDR1 SGHTA, CDR2 FQGNSA. The CDR3 runs to 15 residues. CDR3 region: CASSGRTGLNTEAFF. The CDR3 DNA is TGTGCCAGCAGCGGAAGGACAGGCTTGAACACTGAAGCTTTCTTT.

The rearrangement links TRBV19 to TRBJ2-7; 14 bases match TRBD2. Germline V lookup: CDR1 LNHDA, CDR2 SQIVND (reference sequence). The CDR3 totals 15 residues. Trimming took 4 bases from V and 5 from J; bases not matched to a gene: 4. The chain's CDR3 is CASSTLGLAGDEQYF. CDR3 in DNA: TGTGCCAGTAGTACCTTGGGACTAGCGGGAGACGAGCAGTACTTC.

The chain is built from TRBV28 and TRBJ1-1, with 7 bases that match TRBD1. The CDR3 loop spans 15 amino acids. The germline gives CDR1 MDHEN, CDR2 SYDVKM. Germline trimming cut 6 bases from V and 2 bases from J; bases unmatched to any gene: 9. The CDR3 DNA sequence: TGTGCCAGCAGCCCCAGGGGGTGGTTCAACACTGAAGCTTTCTTT. Its protein product is CASSPRGWFNTEAFF. Looking up the rest from reference TRBV28 and TRBJ1-1 gives the full variable domain: DVKVTQSSRYLVKRTGEKVFLECVQDMDHENMFWYRQDPGLGLRLIYFSYDVKMKEKGDIPEGYSVSREKKERFSLILESASTNQTSMYLCASSPRGWFNTEAFFGQGTRLTVV.

This clonotype is medium-sized by share. This sequence joins TRBV20-1 and TRBJ1-2; D uncertain. The germline V gene has CDR1 DFQATT and CDR2 SNEGSKA (reference sequence). The CDR3 is 12 amino acids. The ends were cut back, 0 bases at V and 5 bases at J, with 7 bases in the middle. CDR3 DNA sequence: TGCAGTGCTAGAGATCATCAGTATGGCTACACCTTC. Its translation is CSARDHQYGYTF.

The rearrangement links TRBV7-8 to TRBJ1-6; 11 bases line up with TRBD1. Germline V gene sequence: CDR1 SGHVS, CDR2 FQNEAQ. This CDR3 has 15 residues. V was pared by 6 bases and J by 7 bases, with 5 bases of the junction left unmatched. The CDR3 nucleotides are TGTGCCAGCAGGAGGACAGGGGGCTTGAATTCACCCCTCCACTTT. Translated, it gives CASRRTGGLNSPLHF.